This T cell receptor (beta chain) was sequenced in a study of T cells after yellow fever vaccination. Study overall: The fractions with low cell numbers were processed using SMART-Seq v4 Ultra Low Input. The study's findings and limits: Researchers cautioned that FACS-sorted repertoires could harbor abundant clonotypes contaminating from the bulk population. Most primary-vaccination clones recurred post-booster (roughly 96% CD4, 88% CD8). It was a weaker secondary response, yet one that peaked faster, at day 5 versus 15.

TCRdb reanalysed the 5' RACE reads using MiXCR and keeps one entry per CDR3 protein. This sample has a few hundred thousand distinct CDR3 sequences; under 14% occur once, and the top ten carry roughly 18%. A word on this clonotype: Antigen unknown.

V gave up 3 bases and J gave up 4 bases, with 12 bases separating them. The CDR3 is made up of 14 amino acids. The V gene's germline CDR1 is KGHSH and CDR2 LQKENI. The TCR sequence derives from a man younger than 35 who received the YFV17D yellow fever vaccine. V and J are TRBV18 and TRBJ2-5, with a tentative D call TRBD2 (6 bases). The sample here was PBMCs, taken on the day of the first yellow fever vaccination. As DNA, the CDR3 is TGTGCCAGCTCACCCGGCCCGGGGGTAGAGACCCAGTACTTC. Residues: CASSPGPGVETQYF.